The 20 T cell receptor beta chains presented below share a single source sample, sequenced in a study of a mutant IDH1 vaccine in newly diagnosed glioma (dated by TCRdb to about 2021). The method was the immunoSEQ multiplex PCR assay. The table comes from immuneACCESS by way of TCRdb, which keeps in-frame sequences with V and J called. Part of the clones is missing from these tables; in studies checked, under half for an unresolved V gene and the rest for unknown reasons. This sample lists roughly 71,000 clones; 80% to 90% were detected once. The ten largest clones capture about 3% of the sample. According to the study, the label for this sample's time point signals: baseline, week 1 (first vaccination visit). The intended sense of this specimen's treatment or condition label: pre-vaccination baseline after standard-of-care therapy. The source material was PBMCs, sampled from a glioma patient treated with radiotherapy, temozolomide or both. The source of these receptors is a man aged 25 to 40 with glioma.

The chain combines TRBV5-4 with TRBJ2-7; D is possibly TRBD1 (6 bases). This CDR3 is 15 amino acids long. V lost 2 bases to trimming and J lost 2 bases, with 14 bases between them. Germline CDR1 SGHNT, CDR2 YYREEE (reference sequence). The CDR3: CASSFTGILPYEQYF. For the CDR3, the DNA is TGTGCCAGCAGCTTCACAGGGATTTTGCCCTACGAGCAGTACTTC.

J is TRBJ2-7 and V is TRBV28; 9 nucleotides match TRBD1. This CDR3 comprises 15 residues. From germline, CDR1 is MDHEN and CDR2 SYDVKM. The junction had 9 bases not matched to a gene; V was cut back by 4 bases and J by 5 bases. The CDR3 loop reads CASSSGSTGGDEQYF. The DNA for the CDR3 is TGTGCCAGCAGTTCGGGGTCCACAGGGGGCGACGAGCAGTACTTC.

This clone has only a few counts. The gene calls are TRBV18 and TRBJ1-5, with no clear D. This CDR3 spans 12 amino acids. V lost 3 bases and J 4 bases, leaving 4 bases between the germline ends. Germline CDR1 KGHSH, CDR2 LQKENI. The CDR3: CASSPPNQPQHF. The CDR3 coding sequence is TGTGCCAGCTCACCTCCGAATCAGCCCCAGCATTTT.

In nucleotides, the CDR3 is TGTGCCAGCAGTCGCGACAGGGAAAAGCAGTACTTC. This translates into CASSRDREKQYF. The rearrangement joins TRBV27 to TRBJ2-7; 7 bases agree with TRBD1. Germline V CDR1 and CDR2: MNHEY, SMNVEV (reference sequence). The CDR3 spans 12 residues. The V segment lost 5 bases and the J segment 8 bases; nucleotides outside the gene matches: 6.

The CDR3 here is CASSRQFAGANVLTF. Here the CDR3 DNA reads TGTGCCAGCAGTCGACAGTTCGCTGGGGCCAACGTCCTGACTTTC. The chain recombines TRBV27 with TRBJ2-6, with a possible D match to TRBD1 (5 bases). The ends were cut back, 5 bases at V and 2 bases at J, with 10 bases in the middle. Per the germline V gene, CDR1 is MNHEY and CDR2 is SMNVEV (reference sequence). The CDR3 has 15 residues.

The chain joins TRBV7-6 to TRBJ1-5, with 7 bases fitting TRBD1. With V trimmed by 0 bases and J by 5 bases, 10 bases remained unmatched. CDR3 length: 17 amino acids. Germline CDR1 reads SGHVS; CDR2 reads FNYEAQ. The CDR3 nucleotides read TGTGCCAGCAGCTTAGCCCCCGCTAGGGGGCGGGATCAGCCCCAGCATTTT. Translation: CASSLAPARGRDQPQHF.

The genes are TRBV7-9 and TRBJ1-3; D ambiguous. The CDR3 contains 16 residues. CDR1 SEHNR and CDR2 FQNEAQ come from the germline V gene (reference sequence). Deletions cut 3 bases from V and 0 bases from J, with 12 bases between. The CDR3 DNA follows: TGTGCCAGCAGCTTCTTCGTGGCCGACTCTGGAAACACCATATATTTT. Translation gives CASSFFVADSGNTIYF.

The V and J genes are TRBV28 and TRBJ2-5; TRBD1 is a possible D gene (5 bases). The J call may be faulty, since TRBJ2-7 better matches the DNA end. Germline V gene data show CDR1 as MDHEN and CDR2 as SYDVKM. The CDR3 spans 14 residues. The CDR3 spells CASVRAGRLYEQYF. The CDR3 DNA reads as TGTGCCAGCGTTCGGGCAGGGCGACTCTACGAGCAGTACTTC.

The V call is TRBV6-5, the J call TRBJ2-1; TRBD1 matches 9 bases. Germline lookup yields CDR1 MNHEY and CDR2 SVGAGI. After removal of 5 bases from V and 5 bases from J, the junction contained 7 bases not matched to a gene. This CDR3 comprises 15 residues. This chain's CDR3 is CASSPGTGSNNEQFF. The CDR3 DNA reads TGTGCCAGCAGTCCCGGGACAGGGAGTAACAATGAGCAGTTCTTC.

The chain joins TRBV7-9 to TRBJ2-1; 9 nucleotides align to TRBD2. V lost 7 bases and J lost 4; bases outside the gene matches: 8. This CDR3 comprises 15 residues. Looked up from germline, CDR1 is SEHNR and CDR2 is FQNEAQ (reference sequence). The DNA for the CDR3 is TGTGCCAGCAACCCAGCGGGGGGCCGTTACAATGAGCAGTTCTTC. This encodes CASNPAGGRYNEQFF.

V and J are TRBV28 and TRBJ1-6; D gene ambiguous. The CDR3 extends over 15 amino acids. V was cut by 2 bases and J by 2 bases, with 7 bases left in between. CDR1 is MDHEN, CDR2 SYDVKM, per germline. Here the CDR3 reads CASSLPRTYNSPLHF. The CDR3 DNA reads as TGTGCCAGCAGTTTACCAAGGACCTATAATTCACCCCTCCACTTT.

The chain recombines TRBV2 with TRBJ1-1, with 9 bases lining up with TRBD1. CDR1 SNHLY and CDR2 FYNNEI come from the germline V gene. The CDR3 length is 14 residues. V gave up 8 bases and J gave up 4 bases; unmatched junction bases: 8. Here the CDR3 reads CASVRRQGVTEAFF. CDR3 coding DNA: TGTGCCAGCGTGCGGAGACAGGGGGTCACTGAAGCTTTCTTT.

The chain has TRBV5-6 and TRBJ2-5; 9 bases fit TRBD1. The CDR3 spans 14 residues. The V gene end was trimmed by 3 bases and the J gene end by 11 bases; junction bases not matched to a gene: 11. Germline V gives CDR1 SGHDT, CDR2 YYEEEE. The CDR3: CASSWGTGLREQYF. The CDR3 region has the DNA TGTGCCAGCAGCTGGGGGACAGGGCTCAGGGAGCAGTACTTC.

The J gene is TRBJ2-1, the V gene TRBV27; the D gene is possibly TRBD2 (5 bases). V lost 6 bases to trimming and J lost 5 bases, with 5 bases between them. The CDR3 is made up of 11 amino acids. CDR1 and CDR2 (germline): MNHEY, SMNVEV (reference sequence). CDR3 sequence reads: CASSGDNEQFF. The CDR3 DNA follows: TGTGCCAGCAGCGGGGACAATGAGCAGTTCTTC.

V is TRBV27 and J is TRBJ1-2; weak D call: TRBD1 (6 bases). V lost 5 bases and J 0 bases, leaving 10 bases between the germline ends. The CDR3 has 14 amino acids. CDR1 is MNHEY and CDR2 is SMNVEV in the germline V gene (reference sequence). CDR3 protein: CASSIGQSNYGYTF. The CDR3 bases are TGTGCCAGCAGTATTGGACAGTCTAACTATGGCTACACCTTC.

This rearrangement joins TRBV7-2 to TRBJ2-5; 11 bases are a match to TRBD2. The germline V gene has CDR1 SGHTA and CDR2 FQGNSA. This CDR3 contains 17 residues. The trim removed 5 bases at V and 5 bases at J, leaving 13 bases unmatched. The CDR3 loop is CASSTGPSGGPGETQYF. The CDR3 nucleotides are TGTGCCAGCAGCACTGGCCCTAGCGGGGGGCCGGGTGAGACCCAGTACTTC.

V is TRBV4-1 and J is TRBJ2-2; 8 bases agree with TRBD1. The V segment lost 6 bases and the J segment 3 bases; nucleotides outside the gene matches: 6. Germline-derived CDR1 and CDR2 are MGHRA and YSYEKL. CDR3 size: 15 residues. CDR3 coding DNA: TGCGCCAGCAGACAGACAGGGGAGGACACCGGGGAGCTGTTTTTT. It yields the protein CASRQTGEDTGELFF.

This clone has only a few counts. The V gene is TRBV7-2, the J gene TRBJ1-5; unclear D gene. This CDR3 spans 14 amino acids. The germline gives CDR1 SGHTA, CDR2 FQGNSA. The ends were cut back, 1 base at V and 1 base at J, with 5 bases in the middle. The CDR3 nucleotides are TGTGCCAGCAGCTTAGGCCTGAGCAATCAGCCCCAGCATTTT. Translation: CASSLGLSNQPQHF.

As for this clone: Additional DNA sequences in this sample encode the identical CDR3. The J gene is TRBJ2-5, the V gene TRBV7-8; D might be TRBD2 (6 bases). Germline loops: CDR1 SGHVS, CDR2 FQNEAQ. V was cut by 3 bases and J by 1 base, with 15 bases left in between. This CDR3 is built from 16 residues. The CDR3 protein is CASSFDRLARQETQYF. The DNA of the CDR3 is TGTGCCAGCAGCTTTGATCGCCTAGCGCGCCAAGAGACCCAGTACTTC.

The chain combines TRBV11-1 with TRBJ2-7; D call uncertain. The CDR3 spans 15 residues. Germline V gene data show CDR1 as SGHAT and CDR2 as FQDESV (reference sequence). The V end was cut by 1 base, the J end by 2 bases, with 12 bases between. The CDR3 here is CASSLGRIGPYEQYF. The CDR3 DNA follows: TGTGCCAGCAGCTTAGGCCGGATCGGCCCCTACGAGCAGTACTTC.